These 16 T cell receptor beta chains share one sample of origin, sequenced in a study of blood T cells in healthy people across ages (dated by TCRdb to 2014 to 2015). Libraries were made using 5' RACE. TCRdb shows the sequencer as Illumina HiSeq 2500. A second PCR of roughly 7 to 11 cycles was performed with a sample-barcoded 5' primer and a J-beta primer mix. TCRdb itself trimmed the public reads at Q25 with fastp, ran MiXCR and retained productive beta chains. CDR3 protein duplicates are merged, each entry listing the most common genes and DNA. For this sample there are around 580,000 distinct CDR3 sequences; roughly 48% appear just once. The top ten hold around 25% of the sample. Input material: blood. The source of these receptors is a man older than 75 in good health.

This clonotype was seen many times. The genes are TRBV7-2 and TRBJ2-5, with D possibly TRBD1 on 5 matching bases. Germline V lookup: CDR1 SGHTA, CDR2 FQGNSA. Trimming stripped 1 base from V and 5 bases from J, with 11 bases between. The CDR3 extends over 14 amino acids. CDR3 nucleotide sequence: TGTGCCAGCAGCTTAGGGGGATCAGGGGAGACCCAGTACTTC. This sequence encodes CASSLGGSGETQYF.

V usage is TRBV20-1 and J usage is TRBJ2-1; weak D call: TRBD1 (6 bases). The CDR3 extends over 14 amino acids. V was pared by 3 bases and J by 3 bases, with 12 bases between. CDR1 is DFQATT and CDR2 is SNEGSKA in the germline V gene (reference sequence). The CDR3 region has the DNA TGCAGTGCTAGGGGGGCCTATAACTACAATGAGCAGTTCTTC. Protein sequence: CSARGAYNYNEQFF.

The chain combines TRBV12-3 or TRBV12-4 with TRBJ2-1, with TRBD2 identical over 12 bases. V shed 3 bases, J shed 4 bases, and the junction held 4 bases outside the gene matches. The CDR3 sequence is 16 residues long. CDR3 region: CASSFLAGGLYNEQFF. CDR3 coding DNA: TGTGCCAGCAGTTTCCTAGCGGGAGGGCTGTACAATGAGCAGTTCTTC.

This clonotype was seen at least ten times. The CDR3 DNA is TGTGCCAGCAGTTCAAGACAGGGCGGCGGCTACACCTTC. It is translated as CASSSRQGGGYTF. The chain has TRBV6-5 and TRBJ1-2; TRBD1 agrees at 7 bases. The CDR3 is 13 residues long. The V and J ends lost 4 bases and 8 bases, in that order; junction bases with no gene match: 7. Germline-derived CDR1 and CDR2 are MNHEY and SVGAGI.

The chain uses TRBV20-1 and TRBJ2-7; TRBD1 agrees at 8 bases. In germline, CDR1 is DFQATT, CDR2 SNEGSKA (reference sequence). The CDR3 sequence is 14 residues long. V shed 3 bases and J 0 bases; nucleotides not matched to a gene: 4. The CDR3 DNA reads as TGCAGTGCTAGTGCCGGACAGGGCTCCTACGAGCAGTACTTC. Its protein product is CSASAGQGSYEQYF.

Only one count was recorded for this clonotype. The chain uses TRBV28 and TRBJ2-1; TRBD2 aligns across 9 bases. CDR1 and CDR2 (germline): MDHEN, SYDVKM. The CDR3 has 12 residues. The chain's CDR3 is CVSSGGFGEQFF. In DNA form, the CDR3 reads TGTGTGAGTAGCGGGGGTTTCGGTGAGCAGTTCTTC.

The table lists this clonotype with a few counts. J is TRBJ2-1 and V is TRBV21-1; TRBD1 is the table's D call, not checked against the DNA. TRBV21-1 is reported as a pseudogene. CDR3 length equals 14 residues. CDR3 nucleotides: TGTGCCAGCACCGGGACAGGGGGTAGGAGTGAGCAGTTCTTC. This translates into CASTGTGGRSEQFF.

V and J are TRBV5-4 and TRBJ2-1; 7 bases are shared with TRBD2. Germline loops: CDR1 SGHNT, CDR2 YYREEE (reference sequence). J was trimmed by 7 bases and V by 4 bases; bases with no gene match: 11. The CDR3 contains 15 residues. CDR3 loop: CASSTGLVPSNEQFF. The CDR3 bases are TGTGCCAGCAGCACCGGACTAGTGCCCTCGAATGAGCAGTTCTTC.

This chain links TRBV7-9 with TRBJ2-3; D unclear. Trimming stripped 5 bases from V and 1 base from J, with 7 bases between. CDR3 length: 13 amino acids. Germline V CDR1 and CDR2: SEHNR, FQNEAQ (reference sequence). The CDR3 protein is CASSVDGTDTQYF. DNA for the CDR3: TGTGCCAGCAGCGTTGATGGCACAGATACGCAGTATTTT.

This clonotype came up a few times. Here the CDR3 reads CASSLVPRDRDRYSNQPQHF. The CDR3 coding sequence is TGTGCCAGCAGCCTCGTACCCCGGGACAGGGACAGATATAGCAATCAGCCCCAGCATTTT. The V and J genes are TRBV7-9 and TRBJ1-5; TRBD1 aligns across 9 bases. The CDR3 contains 20 residues. Trimming cost V 5 bases and J 0 bases; bases outside gene matches: 17. The germline V gene has CDR1 SEHNR and CDR2 FQNEAQ (reference sequence).

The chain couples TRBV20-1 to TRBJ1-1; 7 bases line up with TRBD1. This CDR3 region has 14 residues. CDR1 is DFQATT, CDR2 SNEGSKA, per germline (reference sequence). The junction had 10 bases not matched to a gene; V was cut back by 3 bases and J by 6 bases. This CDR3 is CSARPGTEGSEAFF. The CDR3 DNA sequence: TGCAGTGCTAGGCCCGGGACAGAGGGCTCTGAAGCTTTCTTT.

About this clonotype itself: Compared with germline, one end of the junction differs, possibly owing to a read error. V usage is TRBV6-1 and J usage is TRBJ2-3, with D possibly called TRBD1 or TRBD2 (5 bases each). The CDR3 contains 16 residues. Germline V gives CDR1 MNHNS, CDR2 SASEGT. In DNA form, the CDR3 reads TGTGTCAGCAGTGCCCCCGGGACCGCCGGGGCAGATACGCAGTATTTT. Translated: CVSSAPGTAGADTQYF.

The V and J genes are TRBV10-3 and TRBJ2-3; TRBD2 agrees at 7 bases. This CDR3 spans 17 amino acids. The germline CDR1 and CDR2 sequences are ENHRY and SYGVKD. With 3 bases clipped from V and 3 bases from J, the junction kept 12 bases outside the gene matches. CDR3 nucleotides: TGTGCCATCAGTGACCTATCTGCGACTAGCATGACAGATACGCAGTATTTT. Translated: CAISDLSATSMTDTQYF.

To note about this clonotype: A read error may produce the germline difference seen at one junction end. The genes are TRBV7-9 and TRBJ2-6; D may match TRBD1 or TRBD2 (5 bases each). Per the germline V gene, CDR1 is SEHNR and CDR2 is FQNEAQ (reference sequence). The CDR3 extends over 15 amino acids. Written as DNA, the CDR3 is TGTGCCAGCAGCCGGGACCGTTCTGGGACCAACGTCCTGACTTTC. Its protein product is CASSRDRSGTNVLTF.

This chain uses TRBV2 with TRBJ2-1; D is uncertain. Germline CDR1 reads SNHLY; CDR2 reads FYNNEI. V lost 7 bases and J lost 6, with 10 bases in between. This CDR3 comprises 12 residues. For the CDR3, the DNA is TGTGCCAGCAACCAGCCAGGCAATGAGCAGTTCTTC. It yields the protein CASNQPGNEQFF.

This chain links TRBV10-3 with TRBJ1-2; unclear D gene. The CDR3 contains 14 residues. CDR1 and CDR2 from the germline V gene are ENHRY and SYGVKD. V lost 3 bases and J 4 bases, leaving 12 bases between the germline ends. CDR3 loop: CAISEEVGSYGYTF. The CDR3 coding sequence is TGTGCCATCAGTGAAGAGGTGGGGAGCTATGGCTACACCTTC.